This T cell receptor beta chain was documented in a study of cytomegalovirus exposure and HLA in healthy donors. As for the study in general: The approximately 120 validation repertoires, a later analysis reported, used the same platform as the approximately 670 first-cohort repertoires. Whole-study findings and limits: First-cohort TCR clusters were later found to tend to co-occur in the roughly 110 validation repertoires. Investigators reported some 150 TCR beta chains as tied to cytomegalovirus.

Here immunoSEQ multiplex PCR was the method, and the copy in TCRdb shows in-frame clones only, minus some. Of around 220,000 clones in the sample, roughly 84% were seen once. Donors came from a validation cohort of 95 to 150 subjects, distinct from the first 666-subject cohort. CDR1 is SQVTM and CDR2 is ANQGSEA in the germline V gene. This CDR3 contains 13 residues. A note on this clone: Its matching antigen is unknown. One end of the junction does not line up with germline, which may come from a read error.

J is TRBJ2-1 and V is TRBV29-1; D gene uncertain. Sequencing input: PBMCs. This sequence originates from a woman aged 25 to 39 in good health and CMV-seropositive. The CDR3 region has the DNA TGCAGCGCTGAACGATTAGGCGACAATGAGCAGTTCTTC. Amino acid sequence: CSAERLGDNEQFF.